A single T cell receptor beta chain is shown here with its context. Its antigen is still unknown. Each patient experienced a relapse that followed autologous stem cell transplantation, and brentuximab vedotin exposure varied. Data came from immunoSEQ multiplex PCR; TCRdb stores just in-frame clones and leaves some out. The data show some 20,000 clones, 86% seen once. V lost 0 bases and J 2 bases, leaving 10 bases between the germline ends. The CDR3 extends over 15 amino acids. Germline assignment: CDR1 LGHNA and CDR2 YNFKEQ. The data stem from a study of PD-1 blockade in classical Hodgkin lymphoma. Findings of the study overall: Similar baseline diversity was found in complete responders and newly diagnosed patients. Patients starting nivolumab under 1 year after ASCT were excluded.

Sequences were derived from peripheral blood mononuclear cells (PBMCs), sampled before the second cycle of nivolumab. The rearrangement joins TRBV4-2 to TRBJ2-5, with D maybe TRBD2 (6 bases). This clonotype originated in a human donor with classical Hodgkin lymphoma. CDR3 nucleotides: TGTGCCAGCAGCCAAGACCATCGGGAGCAAGAGACCCAGTACTTC. Translated: CASSQDHREQETQYF.